These T cell receptor beta chains were read from a single sample in a study of response to subunit inactivated influenza vaccine. TCRdb redid the calling of the RT-PCR reads with MiXCR, one entry per CDR3 protein. This table holds over 400,000 distinct CDR3 sequences, 13% found once. Sequenced here: PBMCs from blood, sampled 40 to 50 days after vaccination. These receptors came from a man between 45 and 60 years old who received an inactivated influenza vaccine. Both conserved end residues are part of each CDR3. Each record gives: J gene, V gene, clone size, D gene, CDR3 DNA, CDR3 protein. D genes are given only for firm matches. A clone size is listed for some rows: how often the clone was seen (once, few, many), or a class if it is expanded.

j_call: TRBJ2-7; v_call: TRBV5-1; clone_size: .; d_call: .; cdr3_nt: TGCACCAGCAGCTCGAGAACAGGGTCCTACGAGCAGTACTTC; cdr3_aa: CTSSSRTGSYEQYF
j_call: TRBJ2-3; v_call: TRBV7-6; clone_size: .; d_call: TRBD2; cdr3_nt: TGTGCCAGCAGCTTAGAGCCTTCGGCTAGCGGGGGGATCTACCACACAGATACGCAGTATTTT; cdr3_aa: CASSLEPSASGGIYHTDTQYF
j_call: TRBJ2-7; v_call: TRBV7-2; clone_size: .; d_call: .; cdr3_nt: TGTGCCAGCAGCCCCCCAAGAGGCACCTCCACCTACGAGCAGTACTTC; cdr3_aa: CASSPPRGTSTYEQYF
j_call: TRBJ1-5; v_call: TRBV7-2; clone_size: many; d_call: .; cdr3_nt: TGTGCCAGCAGCTTTGCTTTCAGGGAGCCCCAGCATTTT; cdr3_aa: CASSFAFREPQHF
j_call: TRBJ2-7; v_call: TRBV12-3/TRBV12-4; clone_size: .; d_call: TRBD1; cdr3_nt: TGTGCCAGCAGCCGAAGACAGGGGTCCTCCTACGAGCAGTACTTC; cdr3_aa: CASSRRQGSSYEQYF
j_call: TRBJ2-5; v_call: TRBV20-1; clone_size: .; d_call: .; cdr3_nt: TGCAGTGCCCGCTTAGAGGGAGAGAGAGAGACCCAGTACTTC; cdr3_aa: CSARLEGERETQYF
j_call: TRBJ2-1; v_call: TRBV29-1; clone_size: few; d_call: TRBD1; cdr3_nt: TGCAGCGTTGAATGGGTGGACAGGGGTAGCTCCTACAATGAGCAGTTCTTC; cdr3_aa: CSVEWVDRGSSYNEQFF
j_call: TRBJ1-1; v_call: TRBV19; clone_size: .; d_call: .; cdr3_nt: TGTGCCAGTACCAAGCGAGGGGAAACTGAAGCTTTCTTT; cdr3_aa: CASTKRGETEAFF
j_call: TRBJ1-2; v_call: TRBV6-5; clone_size: many; d_call: .; cdr3_nt: TGTGCCAGCAGTTACTCGTGGCAGGCAGTCGGTGGCTACACCTTC; cdr3_aa: CASSYSWQAVGGYTF
j_call: TRBJ2-1; v_call: TRBV2; clone_size: once; d_call: TRBD1; cdr3_nt: TGTGCCAGCAGTGTGGGACAGGGAACCTACAATGAGCAGTTCTTC; cdr3_aa: CASSVGQGTYNEQFF
j_call: TRBJ1-2; v_call: TRBV28; clone_size: once; d_call: .; cdr3_nt: TGTGCCAGCAGTTCCCCACTACGGGTCTCGGAAGGCTACACCTTC; cdr3_aa: CASSSPLRVSEGYTF
j_call: TRBJ2-5; v_call: TRBV20-1; clone_size: .; d_call: TRBD2; cdr3_nt: TGCAGTGCTAGAGATGGACTAGCGGGGGATAACCAAGAGACCCAGTACTTC; cdr3_aa: CSARDGLAGDNQETQYF
j_call: TRBJ2-1; v_call: TRBV4-3; clone_size: few; d_call: .; cdr3_nt: TGCGCCAGCAGCCAAGAAGGTCCCAGAGGCTCCTACAATGAGCAGTTCTTC; cdr3_aa: CASSQEGPRGSYNEQFF
j_call: TRBJ2-5; v_call: TRBV13; clone_size: .; d_call: .; cdr3_nt: TGTGCCAGCAGCCCTCGGCCCAGGGAGGAAGAGACCCAGTACTTC; cdr3_aa: CASSPRPREEETQYF
j_call: TRBJ2-7; v_call: TRBV3-1; clone_size: few; d_call: TRBD1; cdr3_nt: TGTGCCAGCAGCCAGTCGGGACAGTTCTACGAGCAGTACTTC; cdr3_aa: CASSQSGQFYEQYF